These 9 T cell receptor beta chains share one sample of origin, sequenced in a study of CD8+CD57+ T cells in acquired aplastic anemia. Genomic DNA acted as the template from which TCR beta VDJ combination and CDR3 sequence profiling were carried out. TCRdb itself ran the reads through MiXCR, one entry per CDR3 protein. Seen here are hundreds of thousands of distinct CDR3 sequences, 45% to 65% observed once, and the top ten hold 1% to 1.5%. Selection for sequencing was limited to patients who had shown CD8+CD57+ cell expansion by flow cytometry. Source material: sorted CD4+, CD8+, or CD8+CD57+ T cells (not recorded which) from PBMCs. Receptors were obtained from a human donor with aplastic anemia.

This chain uses TRBV13 with TRBJ2-7, with D unresolved. Per germline, CDR1 PRHDT and CDR2 FYEKMQ (reference sequence). The CDR3 loop spans 11 amino acids. V was cut by 4 bases and J by 3 bases, with 4 bases left in between. The CDR3 here is CASSWGYEQYF. CDR3 in DNA: TGTGCCAGCAGCTGGGGCTACGAGCAGTACTTC.

V and J are TRBV20-1 and TRBJ2-1, with a possible D match to TRBD2 (5 bases). Per the germline V gene, CDR1 is DFQATT and CDR2 is SNEGSKA (reference sequence). Trimming pared 5 bases from V and 4 bases from J, leaving 15 bases between. This CDR3 has 14 amino acids. The CDR3 loop reads CSAPTGILYNEQFF. CDR3 nucleotide sequence: TGCAGTGCTCCAACCGGGATCCTTTACAATGAGCAGTTCTTC.

The rearrangement links TRBV29-1 to TRBJ2-7; 9 bases map to TRBD1. With 2 bases clipped from V and 2 bases from J, the junction kept 7 bases outside the gene matches. The CDR3 contains 15 residues. Germline CDR1 and CDR2: SQVTM and ANQGSEA. The CDR3 region has the DNA TGCAGCGTTGAACGTCCGGGACAGGGAACCTACGAGCAGTACTTC. Encoded protein: CSVERPGQGTYEQYF.

The CDR3 loop reads CAGKTGRARGGYTF. The DNA of the CDR3 is TGTGCCGGCAAAACAGGACGGGCCCGCGGTGGCTACACCTTC. The genes are TRBV6-5 and TRBJ1-2, with D possibly TRBD1 on 5 matching bases. From germline, CDR1 is MNHEY and CDR2 SVGAGI. This CDR3 has 14 residues. V was cut by 11 bases and J by 7 bases, with 23 bases left in between.

Ten or more counts support this clonotype. The CDR3 loop reads CASSLEGFRTGELFF. The CDR3 DNA reads as TGTGCCAGCAGCTTGGAAGGTTTTCGAACCGGGGAGCTGTTTTTT. This chain links TRBV5-8 with TRBJ2-2; D unresolved. The germline V gene has CDR1 SGHTS and CDR2 YDEGEE. The CDR3 totals 15 residues. The V and J ends lost 0 bases and 5 bases respectively, with 11 bases between them.

This chain joins TRBV7-9 and TRBJ2-5; no definite D call. The germline gives CDR1 SEHNR, CDR2 FQNEAQ (reference sequence). This CDR3 is 13 amino acids long. Trimming left V 6 bases short and J 2 bases short, with 10 bases between. CDR3 residues: CASSIGKQETQYF. The CDR3 nucleotides are TGTGCCAGCAGTATAGGGAAACAAGAGACCCAGTACTTC.

The chain couples TRBV20-1 to TRBJ1-2; D not resolved. Germline V lookup: CDR1 DFQATT, CDR2 SNEGSKA (reference sequence). The CDR3 contains 15 residues. V was clipped by 4 bases and J by 8 bases, with 23 bases between them. The DNA of the CDR3 is TGCAGTGCTATCGATCTCCAAACAGCTTCCTACGGCTACACCTTC. Protein product: CSAIDLQTASYGYTF.

This chain links TRBV20-1 with TRBJ1-4; tentatively, D is TRBD1 (5 bases). Germline lookup yields CDR1 DFQATT and CDR2 SNEGSKA (reference sequence). The CDR3 sequence is 14 residues long. V lost 4 bases and J 0 bases, leaving 9 bases between the germline ends. The CDR3 protein is CSATDRATNEKLFF. Written as DNA, the CDR3 is TGCAGTGCTACAGACAGAGCAACTAATGAAAAACTGTTTTTT.

This sequence joins TRBV7-3 and TRBJ2-3; D is perhaps TRBD1 (5 bases). The CDR3 loop spans 15 amino acids. CDR1 SGHTA and CDR2 FQGTGA come from the germline V gene. Trimming took 5 bases from V and 0 from J, leaving 12 bases between them. The CDR3 coding sequence is TGTGCCAGCAGCCGTGACAGAAGGAGCACAGATACGCAGTATTTT. Its translation: CASSRDRRSTDTQYF.